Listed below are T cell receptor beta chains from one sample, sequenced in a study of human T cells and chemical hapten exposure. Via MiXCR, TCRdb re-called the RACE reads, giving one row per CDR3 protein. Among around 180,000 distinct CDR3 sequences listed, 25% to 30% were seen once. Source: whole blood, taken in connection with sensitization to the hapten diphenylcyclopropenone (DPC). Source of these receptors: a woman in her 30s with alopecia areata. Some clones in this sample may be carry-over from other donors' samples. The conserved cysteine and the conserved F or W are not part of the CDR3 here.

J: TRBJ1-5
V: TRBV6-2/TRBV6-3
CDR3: ASSYRRLGVAANQPQH

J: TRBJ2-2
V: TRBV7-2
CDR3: ASSYDRANTGELF

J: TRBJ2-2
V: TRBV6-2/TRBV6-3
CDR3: ASNDHTGELF

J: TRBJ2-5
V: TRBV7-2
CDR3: ASSPPWPRETQY

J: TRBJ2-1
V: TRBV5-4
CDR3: ASSLDLAGSNEQF

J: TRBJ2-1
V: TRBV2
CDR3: ASTGTSWF

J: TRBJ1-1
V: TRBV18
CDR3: ASSPQNPGAYTEAF

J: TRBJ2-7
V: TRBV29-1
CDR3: SATAGDLYEQY

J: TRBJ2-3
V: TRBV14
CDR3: ASSRLAGSTDTQY

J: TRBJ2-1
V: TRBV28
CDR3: ASSPTSGDYNEQF

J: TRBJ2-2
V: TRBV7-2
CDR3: ASSLAGRTLTGELF

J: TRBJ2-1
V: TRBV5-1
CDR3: ASTQPEERSRGNEQF

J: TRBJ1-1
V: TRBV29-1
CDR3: SVAFGSGTDTEAF

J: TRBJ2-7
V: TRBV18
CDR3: ASSPLGGQLSYEQY

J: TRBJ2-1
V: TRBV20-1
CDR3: SARAPSSYNEQF

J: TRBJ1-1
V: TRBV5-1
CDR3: ASRPGEGTEAF

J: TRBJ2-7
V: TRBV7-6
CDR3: ASSLPGGRYEQY

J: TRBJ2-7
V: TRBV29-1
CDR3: SIRHGSSYEQY

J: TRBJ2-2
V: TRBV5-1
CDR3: ASSLLAGGAGELF

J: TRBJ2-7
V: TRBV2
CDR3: ASSRQTAPWEQY

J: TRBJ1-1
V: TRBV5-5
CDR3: ASQQDLNTEAF

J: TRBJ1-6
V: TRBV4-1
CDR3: ASSPLGRTLNSPLH

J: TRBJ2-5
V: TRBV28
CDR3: ASSPVVVETQY

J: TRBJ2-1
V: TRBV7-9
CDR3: ASSFESYNEQF

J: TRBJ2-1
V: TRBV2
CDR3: ASSERGVQYNEQF

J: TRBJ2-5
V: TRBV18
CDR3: ASSPPGTSGGQETQY

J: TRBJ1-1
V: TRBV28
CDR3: ASIDRLVNTEAF

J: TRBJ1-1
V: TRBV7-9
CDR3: ASSPPRGGGTEAF

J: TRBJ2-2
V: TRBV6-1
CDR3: ATGTGGLSGELF

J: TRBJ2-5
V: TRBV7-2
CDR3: ASSLVQGKHETQY

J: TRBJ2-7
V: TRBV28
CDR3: ASSLNRWYEQY

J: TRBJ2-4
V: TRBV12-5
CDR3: ASGQGQGSIQY